The TCR beta chain described here comes from a study of CD8+CD57+ T cells in acquired aplastic anemia. Overall study results and limits: Researchers report that some 31 CD8+ CDR3 sequences appeared in both patients and controls. Controls and patients did not differ significantly in CD8+ Simpson's diversity.

TCR beta VDJ and CDR3 were profiled, and genomic DNA was the template. TCRdb independently ran MiXCR on the reads; one entry per CDR3 protein. This table holds roughly 240,000 distinct CDR3 sequences, around half found once. To note about this clonotype: Its antigen is unidentified.

CDR1 is SNHLY, CDR2 FYNNEI, per germline. The CDR3 has 13 amino acids. V lost 6 bases, J lost 10 bases, and 16 bases lay in between. CD8+CD57+ cell expansion, shown by flow cytometry, had occurred in the patients selected for sequencing. Severe acquired aplastic anemia affected all patients. Prior therapy had not been administered to any patient at the time of blood sampling. The sequence came from a human donor with aplastic anemia. The genes are TRBV2 and TRBJ2-1; D possibly corresponds to TRBD2 (5 bases). Sequencing was performed on sorted CD4+, CD8+, or CD8+CD57+ T cells (not recorded which) from PBMCs. The CDR3 DNA follows: TGTGCCAGCAGCCCCGGGGTCGGTGGGGAGCAGTTCTTC. It codes for CASSPGVGGEQFF.